One and the same sample provided the 21 T cell receptor beta chains below, sequenced in a study of shared clonotypes between healthy human individuals. Naive CD8 cells comprised CD45RO-negative, CCR7-positively selected cells, excluding terminally differentiated effector memory CD45RA+ cells. Using immunoSEQ multiplex PCR, the repertoire was profiled, and TCRdb retains in-frame clones only, with some absent. The data contain roughly 2.1 million clones, approximately 94% of them singletons. The sample consisted of naive CD8+ T cells from PBMCs. Receptor source: a man aged 18 to 30 in good health. Some clones in this sample may be carry-over from other donors' samples.

Details on this clone: The junction departs from the called germline gene at one end, perhaps through a read error. The J gene is TRBJ2-5, the V gene TRBV7-8; possibly TRBD1 or TRBD2 for D (5 bases each). Germline V lookup: CDR1 SGHVS, CDR2 FQNEAQ. The CDR3 has 13 residues. CDR3: CASSSKYTGGKNF. The CDR3 region has the DNA TGTGCCAGCAGCTCCAAATACACAGGAGGAAAAAACTTC.

The chain combines TRBV2 with TRBJ2-1, with 10 bases fitting TRBD2. Germline lookup yields CDR1 SNHLY and CDR2 FYNNEI. There are 17 residues in the CDR3. Losses at the gene ends were 7 bases for V and 5 bases for J; bases not matched to a gene: 14. CDR3 DNA: TGTGCCAGCATGCCGGTTGGTAGCGGGAGGACGGACAATGAGCAGTTCTTC. Residues: CASMPVGSGRTDNEQFF.

Note on this clone: One end of the junction varies from germline; a read error may be responsible. The CDR3 region has the DNA TGTGCCAGCAGTGCGTCCGGGACCAACCAACCGAGCCTCTTC. Translating it yields CASSASGTNQPSLF. The gene calls are TRBV6-1 and TRBJ2-1; TRBD1 or TRBD2 may be the D gene (5 bases each). Looked up from germline, CDR1 is MNHNS and CDR2 is SASEGT. This CDR3 comprises 14 residues.

This clone appeared once. The chain employs TRBV7-9 and TRBJ2-3, with D perhaps matching TRBD2 (6 bases). The germline V and J ends were trimmed by 9 bases and 6 bases, with 16 bases remaining between them. Germline V lookup: CDR1 SEHNR, CDR2 FQNEAQ (reference sequence). This CDR3 spans 13 amino acids. CDR3 region: CASTAGLVDTQYF. As DNA, the CDR3 is TGTGCCAGTACGGCGGGGCTGGTGGATACGCAGTATTTT.

CDR3 sequence reads: CASSLGGFGENEKLFF. The CDR3 nucleotides are TGTGCCAGCAGCTTAGGCGGGTTCGGGGAGAATGAAAAACTGTTTTTT. V usage is TRBV7-9 and J usage is TRBJ1-4; D gene uncertain. Trimming stripped 1 base from V and 5 bases from J, with 14 bases between. Germline CDR1 SEHNR, CDR2 FQNEAQ (reference sequence). The CDR3 is made up of 16 amino acids.

V is TRBV9 and J is TRBJ2-2; no definite D call. The CDR3 runs to 13 residues. Germline V gives CDR1 SGDLS, CDR2 YYNGEE. The V end lost 4 bases, the J end lost 6 bases, and 10 bases lay between the germline ends. This CDR3 is CASSPSPAGELFF. CDR3 in DNA: TGTGCCAGCAGCCCCAGCCCCGCCGGGGAGCTGTTTTTT.

V and J are TRBV7-9 and TRBJ2-5; a possible D gene is TRBD2 (5 bases). There are 13 residues in the CDR3. Trimming removed 3 bases from V and 5 bases from J, with 10 bases in between. The germline V gene has CDR1 SEHNR and CDR2 FQNEAQ (reference sequence). CDR3 DNA sequence: TGTGCCAGCAGCTTCACTAGGGTGGAGACCCAGTACTTC. Protein sequence: CASSFTRVETQYF.

V and J are TRBV7-8 and TRBJ1-2, with D unresolved. The V gene lost 3 bases and the J gene lost 4 bases, with 9 bases spanning the gap. The CDR3 has 13 residues. CDR1 and CDR2 from the germline V gene are SGHVS and FQNEAQ. CDR3: CASSFWESYGYTF. The DNA of the CDR3 is TGTGCCAGCAGCTTCTGGGAAAGCTATGGCTACACCTTC.

The chain recombines TRBV4-1 with TRBJ1-1; 8 bases are shared with TRBD1. The CDR3 runs to 14 residues. Per the germline V gene, CDR1 is MGHRA and CDR2 is YSYEKL. The V gene end was trimmed by 4 bases and the J gene end by 6 bases; junction bases not matched to a gene: 7. In nucleotides, the CDR3 is TGCGCCAGCAGCCTTGACAGGGGTTTCGCTGAAGCTTTCTTT. Residues: CASSLDRGFAEAFF.

This clone has a single count. The J gene is TRBJ2-1, the V gene TRBV28; the D gene is possibly TRBD2 (6 bases). Trimming cost V 3 bases and J 4 bases, with 13 bases left between them. The CDR3 runs to 15 residues. Germline V gives CDR1 MDHEN, CDR2 SYDVKM. Here the CDR3 reads CASSFLRAGYNEQFF. The CDR3 nucleotides read TGTGCCAGCAGTTTTCTCCGGGCGGGGTACAATGAGCAGTTCTTC.

The rearrangement joins TRBV27 to TRBJ2-7, with D possibly being TRBD1 (6 bases). Trimming stripped 5 bases from V and 3 bases from J, with 11 bases between. Germline CDR1 and CDR2: MNHEY and SMNVEV (reference sequence). The CDR3 runs 13 residues. CDR3 bases: TGTGCCAGCAGTAGGGACACCTACTACGAGCAGTACTTC. Translated, it gives CASSRDTYYEQYF.

This chain connects TRBV28 to TRBJ2-7; D call uncertain. Germline V lookup: CDR1 MDHEN, CDR2 SYDVKM. V dropped 3 bases and J dropped 0 bases, with 6 bases sitting between them. The CDR3 contains 13 residues. The CDR3 loop is CASSFTDSYEQYF. The CDR3 bases are TGTGCCAGCAGTTTTACGGACTCCTACGAGCAGTACTTC.

The chain uses TRBV7-3 and TRBJ2-2; 7 nucleotides agree with TRBD2. After removal of 4 bases from V and 1 base from J, the junction contained 9 bases not matched to a gene. CDR3 length: 17 residues. The germline CDR1 and CDR2 sequences are SGHTA and FQGTGA. The CDR3 bases are TGTGCCAGCAGCTCCACCGCGGCTAGCGGGAACACCGGGGAGCTGTTTTTT. This sequence encodes CASSSTAASGNTGELFF. Together with reference TRBV7-3 and TRBJ2-2, the CDR3 gives the full variable domain: GAGVSQTPSNKVTEKGKYVELRCDPISGHTALYWYRQSLGQGPEFLIYFQGTGAADDSGLPNDRFFAVRPEGSVSTLKIQRTERGDSAVYLCASSSTAASGNTGELFFGEGSRLTVL.

This chain connects TRBV9 to TRBJ1-2; 8 nucleotides agree with TRBD1. J was trimmed by 8 bases and V by 4 bases; bases with no gene match: 13. CDR1 and CDR2 (germline): SGDLS, YYNGEE. The CDR3 contains 15 residues. CDR3 nucleotides: TGTGCCAGCAGCTACACACCGACAGGGGATTGGGGCTACACCTTC. Its protein is CASSYTPTGDWGYTF.

A remark on this clone: Other DNA sequences from this sample encode an identical CDR3 as well. V is TRBV7-9 and J is TRBJ2-1; D gene unclear. The CDR3 contains 12 residues. The ends were cut back, 3 bases at V and 7 bases at J, with 7 bases in the middle. CDR1 is SEHNR and CDR2 is FQNEAQ in the germline V gene (reference sequence). CDR3 sequence: CASSFFGNEQFF. In nucleotides, the CDR3 is TGTGCCAGCAGCTTCTTCGGGAATGAGCAGTTCTTC. Supplemented by reference TRBV7-9 and TRBJ2-1, the full variable domain reads DTGVSQNPRHKITKRGQNVTFRCDPISEHNRLYWYRQTLGQGPEFLTYFQNEAQLEKSRLLSDRFSAERPKGSFSTLEIQRTEQGDSAMYLCASSFFGNEQFFGPGTRLTVL.

A single count supports this clone. This sample also contains other DNA sequences that code for the same CDR3. V gene TRBV7-9 combines with J gene TRBJ2-7; no definite D call. V lost 5 bases and J lost 2, with 10 bases in between. Germline V CDR1 and CDR2: SEHNR, FQNEAQ (reference sequence). The CDR3 has 13 residues. Here the CDR3 reads CASSPPAAYEQYF. The CDR3 nucleotides read TGTGCCAGCAGCCCCCCCGCGGCCTACGAGCAGTACTTC.

This chain connects TRBV27 to TRBJ2-7; D is ambiguous. Germline V CDR1 and CDR2: MNHEY, SMNVEV (reference sequence). With 2 bases removed from V and 8 bases from J, the gap between germline ends came to 10 bases. The CDR3 length is 12 residues. CDR3 sequence: CASSLGHTKQYF. The CDR3, as DNA: TGTGCCAGCAGTTTAGGCCACACTAAGCAGTACTTC.

This sequence joins TRBV6-5 and TRBJ2-7; D is undetermined. V was clipped by 2 bases and J by 7 bases, with 9 bases between them. The CDR3 extends over 12 amino acids. Germline loops: CDR1 MNHEY, CDR2 SVGAGI. CDR3 bases: TGTGCCAGCAGTTACGACCGGTGGGAGCAGTACTTC. Residues: CASSYDRWEQYF.

V and J are TRBV11-1 and TRBJ2-1, with TRBD2 matching over 8 bases. The V gene's germline CDR1 is SGHAT and CDR2 FQDESV (reference sequence). CDR3 length: 17 amino acids. V lost 3 bases and J lost 7; bases outside the gene matches: 14. The CDR3 bases are TGTGCCAGCAGCTTCAAGGGTGACGGGAGGGGCTTAAATGAGCAGTTCTTC. Protein: CASSFKGDGRGLNEQFF.

The genes are TRBV6-6 and TRBJ1-1; D remains unclear. CDR1 and CDR2 from the germline V gene are MNHNY and SVGAGI (reference sequence). The germline V and J ends were trimmed by 6 bases and 5 bases, with 10 bases remaining between them. The CDR3 is 12 amino acids. CDR3 nucleotides: TGTGCCAGCAGCCGCGACGGGACTGAAGCTTTCTTT. It specifies CASSRDGTEAFF.

The V call is TRBV5-1, the J call TRBJ2-1; D unresolved. CDR3 length equals 15 residues. CDR1 is SGHRS and CDR2 is YFSETQ in the germline V gene. V was cut by 1 base and J by 0 bases, with 8 bases left in between. CDR3 protein: CASSLHWSSYNEQFF. In DNA form, the CDR3 reads TGCGCCAGCAGCTTGCACTGGAGCTCCTACAATGAGCAGTTCTTC.